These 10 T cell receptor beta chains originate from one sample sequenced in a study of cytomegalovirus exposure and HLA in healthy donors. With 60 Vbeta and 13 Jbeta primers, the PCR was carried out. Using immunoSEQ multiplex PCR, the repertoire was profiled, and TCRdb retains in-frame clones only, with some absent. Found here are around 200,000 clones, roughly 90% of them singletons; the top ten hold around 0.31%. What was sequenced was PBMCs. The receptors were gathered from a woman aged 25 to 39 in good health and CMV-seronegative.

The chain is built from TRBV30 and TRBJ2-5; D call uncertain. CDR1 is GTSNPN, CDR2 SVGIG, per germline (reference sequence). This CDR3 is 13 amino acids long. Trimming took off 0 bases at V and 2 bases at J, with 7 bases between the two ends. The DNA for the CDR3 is TGTGCCTGGAGTGTACAGAATCAAGAGACCCAGTACTTC. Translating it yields CAWSVQNQETQYF.

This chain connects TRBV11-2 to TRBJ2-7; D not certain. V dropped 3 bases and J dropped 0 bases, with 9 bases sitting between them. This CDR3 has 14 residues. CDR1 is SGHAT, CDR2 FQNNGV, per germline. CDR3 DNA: TGTGCCAGCAGCTTCGTAAGTAGCTCCTACGAGCAGTACTTC. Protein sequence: CASSFVSSSYEQYF.

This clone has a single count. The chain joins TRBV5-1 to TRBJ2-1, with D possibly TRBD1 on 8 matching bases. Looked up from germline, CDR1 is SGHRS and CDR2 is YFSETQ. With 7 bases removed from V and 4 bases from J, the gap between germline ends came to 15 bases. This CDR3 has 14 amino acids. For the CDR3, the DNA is TGCGCCAGCCAACAGGGGGGGGGATACAATGAGCAGTTCTTC. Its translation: CASQQGGGYNEQFF.

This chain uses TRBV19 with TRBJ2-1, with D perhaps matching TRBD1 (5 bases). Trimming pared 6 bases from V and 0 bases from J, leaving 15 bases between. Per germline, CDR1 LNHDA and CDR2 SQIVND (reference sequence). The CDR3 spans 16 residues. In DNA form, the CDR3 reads TGTGCCAGTAGGGCGACTGGGGCGAGCTCCTACAATGAGCAGTTCTTC. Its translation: CASRATGASSYNEQFF.

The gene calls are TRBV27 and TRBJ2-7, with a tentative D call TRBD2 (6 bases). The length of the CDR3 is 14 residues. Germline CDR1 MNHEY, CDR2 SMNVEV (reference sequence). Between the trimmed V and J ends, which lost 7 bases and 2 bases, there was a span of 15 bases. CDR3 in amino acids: CASTKGGRPYEQYF. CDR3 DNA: TGTGCCAGCACCAAAGGAGGGAGACCCTACGAGCAGTACTTC.

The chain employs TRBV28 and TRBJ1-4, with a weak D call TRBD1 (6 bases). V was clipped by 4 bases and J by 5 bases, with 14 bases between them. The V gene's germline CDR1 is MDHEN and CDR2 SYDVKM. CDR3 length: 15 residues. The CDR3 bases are TGTGCCAGCAGTTCTCCCGGGGACACAAATGAAAAACTGTTTTTT. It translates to CASSSPGDTNEKLFF.

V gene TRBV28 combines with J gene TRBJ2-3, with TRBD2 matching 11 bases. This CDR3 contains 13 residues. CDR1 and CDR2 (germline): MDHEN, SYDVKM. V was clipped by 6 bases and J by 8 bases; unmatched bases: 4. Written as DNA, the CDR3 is TGTGCCAGCAGACTAGCGGGAGAGGGTACGCAGTATTTT. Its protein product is CASRLAGEGTQYF.

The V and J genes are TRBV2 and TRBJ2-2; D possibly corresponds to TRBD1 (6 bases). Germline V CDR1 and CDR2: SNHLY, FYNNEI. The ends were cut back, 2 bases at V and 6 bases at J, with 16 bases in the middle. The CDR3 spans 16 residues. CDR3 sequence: CASSETWDTPPGELFF. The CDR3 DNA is TGTGCCAGCAGTGAAACTTGGGACACCCCGCCCGGGGAGCTGTTTTTT.

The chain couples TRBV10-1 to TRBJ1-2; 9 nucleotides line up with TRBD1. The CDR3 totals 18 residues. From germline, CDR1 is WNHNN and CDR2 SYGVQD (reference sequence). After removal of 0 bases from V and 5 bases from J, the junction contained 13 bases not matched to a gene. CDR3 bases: TGCGCCAGCAGTGAGTCAGAACAGGGGGCGCATTGGGAATATGGCTACACCTTC. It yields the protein CASSESEQGAHWEYGYTF.

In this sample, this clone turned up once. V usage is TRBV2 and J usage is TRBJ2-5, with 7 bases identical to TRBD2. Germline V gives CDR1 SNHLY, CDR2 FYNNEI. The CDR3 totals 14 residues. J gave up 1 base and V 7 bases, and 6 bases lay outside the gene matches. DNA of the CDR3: TGTGCCAGCACCGAGGGGAGGGTCCAAGAGACCCAGTACTTC. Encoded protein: CASTEGRVQETQYF.